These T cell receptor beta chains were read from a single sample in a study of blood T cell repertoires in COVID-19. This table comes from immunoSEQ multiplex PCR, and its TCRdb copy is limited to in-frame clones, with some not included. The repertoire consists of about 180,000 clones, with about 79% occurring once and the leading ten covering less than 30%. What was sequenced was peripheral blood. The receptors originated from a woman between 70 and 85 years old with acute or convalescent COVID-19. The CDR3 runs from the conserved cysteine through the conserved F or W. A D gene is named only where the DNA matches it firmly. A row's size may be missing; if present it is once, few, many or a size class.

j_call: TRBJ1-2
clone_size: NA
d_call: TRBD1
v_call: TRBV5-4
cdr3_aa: CASSPRGQGGYTF
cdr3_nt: TGTGCCAGCAGCCCCAGGGGGCAGGGAGGCTACACCTTC

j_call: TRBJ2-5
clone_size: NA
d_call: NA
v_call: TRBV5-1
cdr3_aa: CASSLGSDSRQETQYF
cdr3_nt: TGCGCCAGCAGCTTGGGAAGTGACAGTAGACAAGAGACCCAGTACTTC

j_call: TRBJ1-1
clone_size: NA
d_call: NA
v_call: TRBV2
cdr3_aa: CASSDETEAFF
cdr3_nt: TGTGCCAGCAGTGATGAGACTGAAGCTTTCTTT

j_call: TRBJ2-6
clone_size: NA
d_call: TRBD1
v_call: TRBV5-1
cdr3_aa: CASSFRQGAAGANVLTF
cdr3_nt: TGCGCCAGCAGCTTCCGACAGGGGGCGGCTGGGGCCAACGTCCTGACTTTC

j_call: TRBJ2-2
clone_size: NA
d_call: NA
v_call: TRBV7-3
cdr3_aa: CASSLGSTSYTGELFF
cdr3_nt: TGTGCCAGCAGCTTGGGATCCACTAGTTACACCGGGGAGCTGTTTTTT

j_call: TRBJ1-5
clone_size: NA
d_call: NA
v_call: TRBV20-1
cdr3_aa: CSAGGDQPQHF
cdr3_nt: TGCAGTGCCGGGGGGGATCAGCCCCAGCATTTT

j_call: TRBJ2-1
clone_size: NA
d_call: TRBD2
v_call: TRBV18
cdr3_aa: CASSPRTSGDVGNEQFF
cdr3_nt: TGTGCCAGCTCACCGCGGACTAGCGGGGACGTGGGGAATGAGCAGTTCTTC

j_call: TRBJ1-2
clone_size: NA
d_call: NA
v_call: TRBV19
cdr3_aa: CASSQAGYSGYTF
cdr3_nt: TGTGCCAGTAGCCAGGCGGGGTATAGCGGCTACACCTTC

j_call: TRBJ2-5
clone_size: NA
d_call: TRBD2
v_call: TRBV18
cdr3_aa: CASSLYPHVGTRGETQYF
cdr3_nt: TGTGCCAGCTCACTGTACCCTCACGTTGGGACTAGAGGGGAGACCCAGTACTTC

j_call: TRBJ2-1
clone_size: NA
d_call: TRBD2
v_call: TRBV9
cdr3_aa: CASSALGLAGVTIDEQFF
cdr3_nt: TGTGCCAGCAGCGCCCTGGGACTAGCGGGAGTTACAATCGATGAGCAGTTCTTC

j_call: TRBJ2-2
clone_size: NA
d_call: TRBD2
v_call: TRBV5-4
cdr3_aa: CASSYPSTSGVTGELFF
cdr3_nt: TGTGCCAGCAGCTACCCTTCGACTAGCGGGGTCACCGGGGAGCTGTTTTTT

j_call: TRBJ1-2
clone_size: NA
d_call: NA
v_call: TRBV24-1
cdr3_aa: CATSDPAGGPYGYTF
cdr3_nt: TGTGCCACCAGTGATCCTGCGGGGGGCCCCTATGGCTACACCTTC

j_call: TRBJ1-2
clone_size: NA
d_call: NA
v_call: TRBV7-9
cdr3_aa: CASSLAGRVYGYTF
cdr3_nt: TGTGCCAGCAGCTTAGCAGGGCGGGTCTATGGCTACACCTTC

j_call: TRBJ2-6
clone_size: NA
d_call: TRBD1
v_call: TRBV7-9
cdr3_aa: CAVWDRYNSGANVLTF
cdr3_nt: TGTGCTGTGTGGGACAGATACAACTCTGGGGCCAACGTCCTGACTTTC

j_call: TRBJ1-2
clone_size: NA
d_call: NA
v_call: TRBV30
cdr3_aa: CAWFGAYLYGYTF
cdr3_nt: TGTGCCTGGTTTGGAGCTTACCTCTATGGCTACACCTTC

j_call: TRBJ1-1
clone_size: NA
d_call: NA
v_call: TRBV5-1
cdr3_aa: CASSLGGRDTEAFF
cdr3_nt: TGCGCCAGCAGCTTAGGGGGGAGGGACACTGAAGCTTTCTTT

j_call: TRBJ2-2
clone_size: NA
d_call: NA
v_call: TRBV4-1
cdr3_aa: CASSGDTSLRELFF
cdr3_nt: TGCGCCAGCAGCGGTGACACGTCCCTTAGGGAGCTGTTTTTT

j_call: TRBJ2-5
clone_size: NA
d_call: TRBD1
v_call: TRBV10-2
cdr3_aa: CASSDSDRVGKTQYF
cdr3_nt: TGCGCCAGCAGTGATTCAGACAGGGTAGGGAAGACCCAGTACTTC

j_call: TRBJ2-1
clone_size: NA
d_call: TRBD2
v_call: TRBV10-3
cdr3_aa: CAISNIAGAGNEQFF
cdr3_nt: TGTGCCATCAGTAACATAGCGGGAGCCGGCAATGAGCAGTTCTTC

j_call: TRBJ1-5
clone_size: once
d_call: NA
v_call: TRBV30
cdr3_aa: CAWSGKGGQPQHF
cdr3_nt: TGTGCCTGGAGTGGTAAGGGGGGGCAGCCCCAGCATTTT

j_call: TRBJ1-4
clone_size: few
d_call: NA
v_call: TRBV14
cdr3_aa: CASSQVPGGELFF
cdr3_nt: TGTGCCAGCAGCCAAGTGCCCGGGGGTGAACTGTTTTTT

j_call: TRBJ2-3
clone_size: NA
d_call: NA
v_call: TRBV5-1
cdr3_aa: CASSLAGRGSGADTQYF
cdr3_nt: TGCGCCAGCAGCTTGGCCGGGCGGGGATCCGGTGCAGATACGCAGTATTTT

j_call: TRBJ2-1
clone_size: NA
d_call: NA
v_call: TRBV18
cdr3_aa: CASSPPVVRGYNEQFF
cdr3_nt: TGTGCCAGCTCACCACCGGTGGTACGGGGCTACAATGAGCAGTTCTTC

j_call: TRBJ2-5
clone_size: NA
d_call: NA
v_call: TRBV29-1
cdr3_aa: CSVEALQGETQYF
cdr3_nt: TGCAGCGTTGAAGCGTTGCAGGGGGAGACCCAGTACTTC

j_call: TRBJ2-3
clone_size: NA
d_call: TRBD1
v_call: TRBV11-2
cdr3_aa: CASSLHRGPSTDTQYF
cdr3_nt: TGTGCCAGCAGCTTGCACAGGGGACCTAGCACAGATACGCAGTATTTT

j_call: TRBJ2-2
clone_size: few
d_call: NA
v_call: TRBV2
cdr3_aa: CASSSGSGELFF
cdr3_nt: TGTGCCAGCAGCTCCGGTTCCGGGGAGCTGTTTTTT

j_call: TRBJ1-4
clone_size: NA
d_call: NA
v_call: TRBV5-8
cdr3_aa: CASSLEGATNEKLFF
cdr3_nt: TGTGCCAGCAGCTTGGAAGGGGCAACTAATGAAAAACTGTTTTTT

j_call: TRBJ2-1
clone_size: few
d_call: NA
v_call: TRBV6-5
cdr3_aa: CASSRTNGADGEQFF
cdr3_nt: TGTGCCAGCAGTCGAACTAATGGGGCCGATGGGGAGCAGTTCTTC

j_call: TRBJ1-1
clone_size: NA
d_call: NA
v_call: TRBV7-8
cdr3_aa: CASSVDSMNTEAFF
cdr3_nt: TGTGCCAGCAGCGTGGACAGCATGAACACTGAAGCTTTCTTT

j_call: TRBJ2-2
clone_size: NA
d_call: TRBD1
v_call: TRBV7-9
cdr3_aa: CASSPLLGQGTSGTGELFF
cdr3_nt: TGTGCCAGCAGCCCATTATTGGGACAGGGGACGTCGGGCACCGGGGAGCTGTTTTTT

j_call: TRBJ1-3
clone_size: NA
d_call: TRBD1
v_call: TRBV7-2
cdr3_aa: CASSQQGAWRGNTIYF
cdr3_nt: TGTGCCAGCAGTCAACAGGGGGCATGGAGGGGAAACACCATATATTTT

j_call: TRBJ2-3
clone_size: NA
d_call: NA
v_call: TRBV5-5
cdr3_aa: CASSTGVASPDTQYF
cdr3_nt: TGTGCCAGCAGCACGGGGGTAGCTTCCCCAGATACGCAGTATTTT

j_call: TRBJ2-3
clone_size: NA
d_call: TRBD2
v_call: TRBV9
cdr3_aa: CASSESGAGLAAQSSTDTQYF
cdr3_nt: TGTGCCAGCAGCGAATCGGGCGCGGGACTAGCGGCCCAGTCTAGCACAGATACGCAGTATTTT

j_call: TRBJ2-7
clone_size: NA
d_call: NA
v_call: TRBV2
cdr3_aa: CASSEARGSYEQYF
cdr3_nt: TGTGCCAGCAGTGAAGCACGGGGATCCTACGAGCAGTACTTC

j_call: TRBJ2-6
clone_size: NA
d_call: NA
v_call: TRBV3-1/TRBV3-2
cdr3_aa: CASSQAPSGRAGANVLTF
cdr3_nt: TGTGCCAGCAGCCAAGCGCCCAGCGGGCGTGCTGGGGCCAACGTCCTGACTTTC

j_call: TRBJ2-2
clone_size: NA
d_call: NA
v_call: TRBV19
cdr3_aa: CASSEGLRRNTGELFF
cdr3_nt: TGTGCCAGTAGTGAGGGACTGCGAAGAAACACCGGGGAGCTGTTTTTT

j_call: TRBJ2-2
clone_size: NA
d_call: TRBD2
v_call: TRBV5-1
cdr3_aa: CASRGTSGRTGELFF
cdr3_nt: TGCGCCAGCAGGGGGACTAGCGGGAGAACCGGGGAGCTGTTTTTT

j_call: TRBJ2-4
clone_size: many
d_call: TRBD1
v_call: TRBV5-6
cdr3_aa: CASSLGGQIQYF
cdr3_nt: TGTGCCAGCAGCTTGGGGGGACAGATCCAGTACTTC

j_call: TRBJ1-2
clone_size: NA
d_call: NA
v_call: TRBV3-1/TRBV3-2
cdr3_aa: CAGSQLTGYGYTF
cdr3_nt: TGTGCCGGCAGCCAACTCACCGGCTATGGCTACACCTTC

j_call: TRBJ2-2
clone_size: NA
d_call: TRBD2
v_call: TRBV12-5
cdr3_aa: CASGLLAGLTGELFF
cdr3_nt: TGTGCTAGTGGTTTACTAGCGGGTCTCACCGGGGAGCTGTTTTTT

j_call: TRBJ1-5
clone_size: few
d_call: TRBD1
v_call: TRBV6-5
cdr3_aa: CASRSQGANQPQHF
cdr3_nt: TGTGCCAGCAGATCACAGGGGGCGAATCAGCCCCAGCATTTT

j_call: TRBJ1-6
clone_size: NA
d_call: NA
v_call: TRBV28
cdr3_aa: CASLPAAGASPLHF
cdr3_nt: TGTGCCAGCCTCCCCGCAGCAGGGGCGTCACCCCTCCACTTT

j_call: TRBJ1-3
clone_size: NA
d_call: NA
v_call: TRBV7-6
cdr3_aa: CASSLRIASGNTIYF
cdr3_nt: TGTGCCAGCAGCTTACGTATAGCCTCTGGAAACACCATATATTTT

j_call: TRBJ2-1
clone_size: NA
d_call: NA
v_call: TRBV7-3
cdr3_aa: CASSLSSYNEQFF
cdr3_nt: TGTGCCAGCAGCCTGAGCTCCTACAATGAGCAGTTCTTC